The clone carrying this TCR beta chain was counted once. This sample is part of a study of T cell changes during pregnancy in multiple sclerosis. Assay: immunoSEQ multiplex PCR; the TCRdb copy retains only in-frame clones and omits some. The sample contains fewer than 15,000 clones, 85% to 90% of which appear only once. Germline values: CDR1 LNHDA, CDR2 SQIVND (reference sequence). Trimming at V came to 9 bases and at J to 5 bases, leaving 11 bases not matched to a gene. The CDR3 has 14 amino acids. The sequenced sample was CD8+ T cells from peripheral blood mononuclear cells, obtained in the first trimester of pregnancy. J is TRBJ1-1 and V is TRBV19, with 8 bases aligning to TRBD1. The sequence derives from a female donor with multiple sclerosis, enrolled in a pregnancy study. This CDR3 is CASRSQGDGTEAFF. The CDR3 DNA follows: TGTGCCAGCCGGTCACAGGGGGATGGGACTGAAGCTTTCTTT. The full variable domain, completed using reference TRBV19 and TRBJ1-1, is DGGITQSPKYLFRKEGQNVTLSCEQNLNHDAMYWYRQDPGQGLRLIYYSQIVNDFQKGDIAEGYSVSREKKESFPLTVTSAQKNPTAFYLCASRSQGDGTEAFFGQGTRLTVV.